Reported below is one TCR beta chain. A single base separates this from a much larger clone, so it may be a read error. This entry comes from a study of tumor and adjacent non-tumor tissue in lung cancer. No cell sorting was done before RNA was extracted from the tissue. The library came from three nested PCR rounds adapted from ARM-PCR protocols. From the multiplex PCR reads, TCRdb called clonotypes with MiXCR, one entry per CDR3 protein. The table shows 120,000 or so distinct CDR3 sequences, with roughly 67% occurring only once. CDR3 length equals 16 residues. The germline V gene has CDR1 SGHKS and CDR2 YYEKEE (reference sequence).

Sequencing was done on a sample of lung tumor tissue. This chain links TRBV5-5 with TRBJ2-7; D perhaps matches TRBD1 (5 bases). This TCR derives from a man aged 25-40 years with non-small cell lung cancer. For the CDR3, the DNA is TGTGCCAGCATCTTGGCGGCCGGACAAAGGATATACGAGCAGTACTTC. Protein product: CASILAAGQRIYEQYF.